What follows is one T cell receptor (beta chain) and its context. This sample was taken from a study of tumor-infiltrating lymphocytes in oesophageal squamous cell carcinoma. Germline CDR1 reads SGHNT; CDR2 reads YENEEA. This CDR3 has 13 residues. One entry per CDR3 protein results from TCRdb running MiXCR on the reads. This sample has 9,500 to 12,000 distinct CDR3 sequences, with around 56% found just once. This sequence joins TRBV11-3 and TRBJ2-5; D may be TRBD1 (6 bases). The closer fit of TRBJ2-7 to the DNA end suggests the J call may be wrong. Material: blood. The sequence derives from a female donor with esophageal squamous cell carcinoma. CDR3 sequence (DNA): TGTGCCAGCAGCACCCGGACAGACCACGAGCAGTACTTC. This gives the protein CASSTRTDHEQYF.